These T cell receptor beta chains were read from a single sample in a study of blood T cells in healthy people across ages. Each CDR3 protein gets one entry after TCRdb re-called the 5' RACE reads with MiXCR. This sample carries 700,000 or so distinct CDR3 sequences, about 43% of them seen once, and the ten largest clones take about 30%. The specimen sequenced was blood. The receptors shown here come from an elderly man in good health. The CDR3 runs from the conserved cysteine through the conserved F or W. D genes are given only for firm matches. Not all rows give a size; the values are once, few, many and, for expanded clones, a class.

cdr3_length,v_call,d_call,j_call,clone_size,cdr3_aa,cdr3_nt
15,TRBV21-1,.,TRBJ2-1,.,CASSRAETAYDEQFF,TGTGCCAGCAGCCGAGCGGAAACCGCCTACGATGAGCAGTTCTTC
16,TRBV5-4,.,TRBJ1-1,few,CASSLGSRASNTEAFF,TGTGCCAGCAGCTTGGGAAGCAGGGCCTCGAACACTGAAGCTTTCTTT
13,TRBV4-3,.,TRBJ2-5,few,CASSPQTQETQYF,TGCGCCAGCAGCCCCCAGACGCAAGAGACCCAGTACTTC
18,TRBV20-1,.,TRBJ2-1,.,CSARDPRQGASQQNEQFF,TGCAGTGCTAGAGACCCCCGTCAAGGGGCATCCCAACAAAATGAGCAGTTCTTC
13,TRBV29-1,.,TRBJ2-1,many,CSVDSGSYNEQFF,TGCAGCGTTGATAGCGGCTCCTACAATGAGCAGTTCTTC
16,TRBV20-1,.,TRBJ2-1,.,CSASSPGQIHYNEQFF,TGCAGTGCTAGCTCTCCCGGACAGATACATTACAATGAGCAGTTCTTT
17,TRBV30,.,TRBJ1-5,many,CAWSVHERQFSNQPQHF,TGTGCCTGGAGTGTACACGAACGGCAGTTTAGCAATCAGCCCCAGCATTTT
16,TRBV12-3/TRBV12-4,TRBD1,TRBJ1-6,few,CASSPRTGVPISPLHF,TGTGCCAGCAGTCCTAGGACAGGCGTTCCAATTTCACCCCTCCACTTT
15,TRBV7-2,TRBD2,TRBJ2-1,few,CASSLERGANNEQFF,TGTGCCAGCAGCTTAGAGCGGGGGGCCAACAATGAGCAGTTCTTC
15,TRBV19,TRBD1,TRBJ2-7,.,CASSLLTGLGDEQYF,TGTGCCAGTAGTCTTCTGACAGGGCTGGGTGACGAGCAGTACTTC
15,TRBV20-1,TRBD1,TRBJ2-7,.,CSARPTTGRNYEQYF,TGCAGTGCTAGACCTACGACAGGGCGGAATTACGAGCAGTACTTC
13,TRBV10-3,.,TRBJ1-1,.,CAISEARNTEAFF,TGTGCCATCAGTGAAGCACGGAACACTGAAGCTTTCTTT
14,TRBV5-1,.,TRBJ2-5,many,CASSLAGFKETQYF,TGCGCCAGCAGCTTGGCAGGGTTTAAAGAGACCCAGTACTTC
18,TRBV27,TRBD2,TRBJ2-7,few,CASSLHSLAESSYNEQYF,TGTGCCAGCAGTTTACATTCGCTAGCGGAAAGCTCCTACAATGAGCAGTACTTC
13,TRBV28,.,TRBJ2-7,.,CASSFPRTYEQYF,TGTGCCAGCAGTTTTCCCAGAACCTACGAGCAGTACTTC
15,TRBV29-1,TRBD2,TRBJ2-3,many,CSVDRAGETTDTQYF,TGCAGCGTTGATCGCGCGGGGGAAACCACAGATACGCAGTATTTT
17,TRBV7-9,.,TRBJ2-7,.,CASSLMDFARSSYEQYF,TGTGCCAGCAGCCTGATGGACTTCGCAAGGAGCTCCTACGAGCAGTACTTC
14,TRBV6-2/TRBV6-3,.,TRBJ2-7,few,CASTEGNVWNEQYF,TGTGCCAGCACAGAAGGAAATGTTTGGAATGAGCAGTACTTC
16,TRBV27,.,TRBJ2-5,.,CASSNYGGTGEETQYF,TGTGCCAGCAGTAATTACGGGGGGACAGGCGAAGAGACCCAGTACTTC
13,TRBV7-3,.,TRBJ2-1,.,CASSSVSRSEQFF,TGTGCCAGCAGCTCCGTCTCGAGGAGTGAGCAGTTCTTC
15,TRBV5-5,TRBD1,TRBJ2-7,.,CASSSLTGASYEQYF,TGTGCCAGCAGCTCACTTACAGGGGCCTCCTACGAGCAGTACTTC
14,TRBV7-2,.,TRBJ1-2,.,CASSLEGQGIGYTF,TGTGCCAGCAGCTTAGAGGGTCAGGGAATTGGCTACACCTTC
13,TRBV5-5,.,TRBJ1-5,few,CASSLVRGQPQHF,TGTGCCAGCAGCTTGGTTCGCGGTCAGCCCCAGCATTTT
15,TRBV3-1,.,TRBJ2-1,few,CASSQIAEPFDEQFF,TGTGCCAGCAGCCAAATAGCGGAACCTTTTGATGAGCAGTTCTTC
15,TRBV5-1,.,TRBJ2-7,many,CASSLGPGSSYEQYF,TGTGCCAGCAGCTTAGGGCCAGGAAGCTCCTACGAGCAGTACTTC
14,TRBV5-1,TRBD1,TRBJ2-7,few,CATKLGTGNYEQYF,TGCGCCACCAAACTCGGGACAGGGAACTACGAGCAGTACTTC
17,TRBV3-1,.,TRBJ2-7,.,CASSQDLAVRSSYEQYF,TGTGCCAGCAGCCAAGATTTGGCCGTAAGGAGCTCCTACGAGCAGTACTTC
14,TRBV2,.,TRBJ1-6,.,CASRGDGDNSPLHF,TGTGCCAGCAGAGGGGACGGTGATAATTCACCCCTCCACTTT
17,TRBV7-2,TRBD1,TRBJ2-7,.,CASSLVVMRDRRYEQYF,TGTGCCAGCAGCTTAGTCGTTATGAGGGACAGGAGGTACGAGCAGTACTTC
14,TRBV29-1,TRBD1,TRBJ2-3,many,CSVSDRGRTDTQYF,TGCAGCGTTTCTGACAGGGGGCGGACAGATACGCAGTATTTT
17,TRBV11-2,TRBD2,TRBJ2-7,few,CASSLVAASGRSYEQYF,TGTGCCAGCAGCTTAGTCGCTGCCAGCGGGAGAAGCTACGAGCAGTACTTC
18,TRBV7-8,TRBD2,TRBJ2-3,.,CASSIYASASGSTDTQYF,TGTGCCAGCAGCATTTACGCCTCGGCTAGCGGTAGCACAGATACGCAGTATTTT
13,TRBV29-1,.,TRBJ2-7,few,CSVPAESSYEQYF,TGCAGCGTCCCAGCGGAGAGCTCCTACGAGCAGTACTTC
15,TRBV7-6,.,TRBJ2-7,.,CASSLAPGRADEQYF,TGTGCCAGCAGCTTAGCGCCGGGCAGGGCAGACGAGCAGTACTTC
13,TRBV6-6,.,TRBJ1-2,few,CASTFGLFYGYTF,TGTGCCAGCACCTTCGGACTATTCTATGGCTACACCTTC